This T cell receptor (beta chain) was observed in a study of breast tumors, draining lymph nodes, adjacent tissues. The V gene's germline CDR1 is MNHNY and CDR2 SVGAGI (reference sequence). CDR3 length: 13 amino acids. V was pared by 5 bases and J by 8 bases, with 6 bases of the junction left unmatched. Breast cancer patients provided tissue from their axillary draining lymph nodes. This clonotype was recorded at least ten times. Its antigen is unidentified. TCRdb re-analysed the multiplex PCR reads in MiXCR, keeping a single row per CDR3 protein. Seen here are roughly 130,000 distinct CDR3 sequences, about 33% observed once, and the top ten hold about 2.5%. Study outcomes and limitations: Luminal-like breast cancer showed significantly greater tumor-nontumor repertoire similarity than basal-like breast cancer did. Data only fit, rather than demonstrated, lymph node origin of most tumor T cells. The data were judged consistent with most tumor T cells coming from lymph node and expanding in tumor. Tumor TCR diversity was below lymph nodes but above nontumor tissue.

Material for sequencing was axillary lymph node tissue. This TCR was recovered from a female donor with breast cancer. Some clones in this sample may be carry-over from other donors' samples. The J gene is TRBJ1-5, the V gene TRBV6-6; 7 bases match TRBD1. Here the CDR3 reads CASSPRGGEPQHF. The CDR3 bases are TGTGCCAGCAGTCCCAGGGGGGGTGAGCCCCAGCATTTT.